Listed here is a single T cell receptor beta chain. The antigen is not known. These data come from a study of cytomegalovirus exposure and HLA in healthy donors. About the research overall: A previous analysis identified 95 million to 120 million unique TCR beta sequences derived from roughly 180 million T cells. Study-wide findings and caveats: A link between a missense DCLRE1C variant and TCR beta V- and J-gene trimming emerged from a later analysis.

PCR primers comprised 60 Vbeta and 13 Jbeta primers. Clones were read by immunoSEQ multiplex PCR, and TCRdb kept only the in-frame ones, dropping some. The data hold tens of thousands of clones, with 78% observed a single time. CDR1 is SNHLY and CDR2 is FYNNEI in the germline V gene. This CDR3 spans 14 amino acids. V trimming: 9 bases; J trimming: 4 bases; junction bases outside the gene matches: 6. The chain combines TRBV2 with TRBJ1-2; 12 nucleotides agree with TRBD1. The receptor was derived from a man in his forties in good health and CMV-seronegative. The sample was PBMCs. The CDR3 region has the DNA TGTGCCAGTTCGGGACAGGGGGCAATCTATGGCTACACCTTC. Translated: CASSGQGAIYGYTF.